This TCR beta chain was found in a study of glioma-infiltrating T cells. The CDR3 is 12 residues long. CDR1 is DFQATT, CDR2 SNEGSKA, per germline (reference sequence). V shed 6 bases and J shed 0 bases, with 8 bases lying between them. Using RNA template, CDR3s of TCR alpha and beta were amplified with iRepertoire arm-PCR. TCRdb ran MiXCR on the multiplex PCR reads and lists one entry per CDR3 protein. The table shows tens of thousands of distinct CDR3 sequences, with around 23% occurring only once. This clonotype occurred many times. The antigen remains unidentified. Broader study findings: Tissue-blood divergence was below expectation in non-neoplastic patients, above in gliomas. Tissue and blood shared very few CDR3 sequences.

The rearrangement joins TRBV20-1 to TRBJ1-2; D gene ambiguous. Input material: glioma tissue, nonneoplastic brain tissue, or PBMCs (not recorded which). The clonotype was recovered from a human donor with low-grade glioma or glioblastoma, undergoing nonglioma brain surgery, or in good health (not recorded which). In DNA, the CDR3 is TGCAGTGCCGAATCCTCTAACTATGGCTACACCTTC. Encoded protein: CSAESSNYGYTF.